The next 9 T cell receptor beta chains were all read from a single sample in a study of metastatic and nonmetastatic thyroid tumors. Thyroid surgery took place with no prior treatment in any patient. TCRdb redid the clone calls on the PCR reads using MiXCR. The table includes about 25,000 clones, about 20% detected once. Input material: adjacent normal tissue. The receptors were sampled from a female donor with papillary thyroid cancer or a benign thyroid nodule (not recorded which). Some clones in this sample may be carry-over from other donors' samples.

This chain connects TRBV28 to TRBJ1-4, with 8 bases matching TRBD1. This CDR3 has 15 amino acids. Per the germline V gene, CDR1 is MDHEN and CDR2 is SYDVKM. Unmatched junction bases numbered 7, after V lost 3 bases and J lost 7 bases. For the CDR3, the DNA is TGTGCCAGCAGTTTGGGCCAGGGGGCGAGTGAAAAACTGTTTTTT. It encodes CASSLGQGASEKLFF. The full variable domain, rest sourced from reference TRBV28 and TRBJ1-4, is DVKVTQSSRYLVKRTGEKVFLECVQDMDHENMFWYRQDPGLGLRLIYFSYDVKMKEKGDIPEGYSVSREKKERFSLILESASTNQTSMYLCASSLGQGASEKLFFGSGTQLSVL.

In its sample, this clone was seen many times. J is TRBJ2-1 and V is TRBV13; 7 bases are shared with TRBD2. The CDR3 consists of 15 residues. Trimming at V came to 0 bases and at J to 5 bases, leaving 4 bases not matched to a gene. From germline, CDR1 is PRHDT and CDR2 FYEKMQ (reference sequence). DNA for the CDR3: TGTGCCAGCAGCTTAGGGCGGGAGTGGGACAATGAGCAGTTCTTC. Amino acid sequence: CASSLGREWDNEQFF.

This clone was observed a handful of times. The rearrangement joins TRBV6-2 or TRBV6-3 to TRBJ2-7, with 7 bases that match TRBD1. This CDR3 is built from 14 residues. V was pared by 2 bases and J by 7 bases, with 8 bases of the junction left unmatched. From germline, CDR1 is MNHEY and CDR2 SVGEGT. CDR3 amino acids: CASSYSEGAREQYF. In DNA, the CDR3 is TGTGCCAGCAGTTACAGCGAGGGGGCGCGGGAGCAGTACTTC.

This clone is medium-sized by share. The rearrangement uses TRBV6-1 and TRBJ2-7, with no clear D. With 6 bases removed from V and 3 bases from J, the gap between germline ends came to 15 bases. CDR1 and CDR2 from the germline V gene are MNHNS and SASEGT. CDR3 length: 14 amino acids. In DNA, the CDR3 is TGTGCCAGCAGACCCCGGCCCAGTAGCTACGAGCAGTACTTC. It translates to CASRPRPSSYEQYF.

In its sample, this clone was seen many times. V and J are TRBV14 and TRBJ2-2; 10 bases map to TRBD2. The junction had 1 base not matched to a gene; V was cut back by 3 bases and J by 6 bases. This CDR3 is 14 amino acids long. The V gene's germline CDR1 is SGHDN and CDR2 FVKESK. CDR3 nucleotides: TGTGCCAGCAGCCACCTAGCGGGAGCCGGGGAGCTGTTTTTT. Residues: CASSHLAGAGELFF.

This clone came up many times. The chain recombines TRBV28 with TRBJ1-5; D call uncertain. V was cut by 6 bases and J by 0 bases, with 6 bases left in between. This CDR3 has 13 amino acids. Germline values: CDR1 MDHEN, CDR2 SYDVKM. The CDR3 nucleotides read TGTGCCAGCAGAGAGAATAGCAATCAGCCCCAGCATTTT. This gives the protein CASRENSNQPQHF.

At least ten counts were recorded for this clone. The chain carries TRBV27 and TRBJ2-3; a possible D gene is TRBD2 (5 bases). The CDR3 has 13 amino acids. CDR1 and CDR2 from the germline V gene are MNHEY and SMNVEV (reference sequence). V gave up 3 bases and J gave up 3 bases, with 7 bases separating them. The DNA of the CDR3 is TGTGCCAGCAGTTTTGGGGAGACAGATACGCAGTATTTT. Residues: CASSFGETDTQYF.

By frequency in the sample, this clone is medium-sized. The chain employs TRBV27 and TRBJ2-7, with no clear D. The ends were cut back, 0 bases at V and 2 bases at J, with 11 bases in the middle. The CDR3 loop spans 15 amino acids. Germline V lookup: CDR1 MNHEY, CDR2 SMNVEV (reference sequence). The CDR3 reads CASSLSGRPPYEQYF. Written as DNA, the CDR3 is TGTGCCAGCAGTTTATCGGGCAGACCCCCCTACGAGCAGTACTTC.

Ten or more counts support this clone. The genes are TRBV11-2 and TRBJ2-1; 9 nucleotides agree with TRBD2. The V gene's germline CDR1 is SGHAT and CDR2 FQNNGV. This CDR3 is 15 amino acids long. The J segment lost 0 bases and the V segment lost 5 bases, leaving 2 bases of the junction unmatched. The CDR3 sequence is CASSLSGSSYNEQFF. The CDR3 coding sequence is TGTGCCAGCAGCCTTAGCGGGAGCTCCTACAATGAGCAGTTCTTC.